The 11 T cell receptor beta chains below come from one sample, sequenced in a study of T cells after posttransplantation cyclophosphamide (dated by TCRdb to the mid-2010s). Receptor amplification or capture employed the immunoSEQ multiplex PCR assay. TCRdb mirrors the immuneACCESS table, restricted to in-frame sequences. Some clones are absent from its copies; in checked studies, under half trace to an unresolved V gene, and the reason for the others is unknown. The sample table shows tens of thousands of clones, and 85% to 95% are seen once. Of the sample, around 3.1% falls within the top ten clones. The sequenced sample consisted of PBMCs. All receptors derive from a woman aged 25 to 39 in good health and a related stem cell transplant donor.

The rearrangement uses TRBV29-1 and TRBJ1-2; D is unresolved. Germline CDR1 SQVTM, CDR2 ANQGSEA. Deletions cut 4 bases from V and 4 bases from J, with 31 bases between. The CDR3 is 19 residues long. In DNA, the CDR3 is TGCAGCGTTGTAATCTTTGAATCTCGGGGAATGGAGGGTCGCTATGGCTACACCTTC. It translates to CSVVIFESRGMEGRYGYTF.

The CDR3 DNA reads as TGTGCCAGCAGCCAAGATCGGGGGGCTCGGGCTTCACCCCTCCACTTT. Translation: CASSQDRGARASPLHF. This chain joins TRBV4-2 and TRBJ1-6; D possibly corresponds to TRBD1 (6 bases). V was pared by 0 bases and J by 9 bases, with 15 bases between. Germline loops: CDR1 LGHNA, CDR2 YNFKEQ. This CDR3 spans 16 amino acids.

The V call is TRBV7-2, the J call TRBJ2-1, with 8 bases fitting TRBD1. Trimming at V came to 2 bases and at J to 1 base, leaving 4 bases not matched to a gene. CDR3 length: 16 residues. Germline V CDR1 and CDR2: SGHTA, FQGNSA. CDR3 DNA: TGTGCCAGCAGCTTACAGGGGGCGGTTTCCTACAATGAGCAGTTCTTC. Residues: CASSLQGAVSYNEQFF. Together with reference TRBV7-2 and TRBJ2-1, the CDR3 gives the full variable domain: GAGVSQSPSNKVTEKGKDVELRCDPISGHTALYWYRQSLGQGLEFLIYFQGNSAPDKSGLPSDRFSAERTGGSVSTLTIQRTQQEDSAVYLCASSLQGAVSYNEQFFGPGTRLTVL.

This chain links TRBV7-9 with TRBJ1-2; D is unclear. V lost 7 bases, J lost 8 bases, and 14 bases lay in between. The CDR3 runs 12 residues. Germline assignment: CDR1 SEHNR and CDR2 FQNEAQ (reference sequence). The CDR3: CASKDGVPGYTF. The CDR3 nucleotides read TGTGCCAGCAAGGACGGGGTTCCAGGCTACACCTTC.

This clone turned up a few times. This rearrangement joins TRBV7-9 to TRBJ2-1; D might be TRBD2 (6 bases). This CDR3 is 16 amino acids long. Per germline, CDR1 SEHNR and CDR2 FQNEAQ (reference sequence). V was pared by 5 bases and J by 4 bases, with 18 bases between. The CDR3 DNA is TGTGCCAGCAGCCCGCCGGGAGCGGACATATACAATGAGCAGTTCTTC. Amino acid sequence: CASSPPGADIYNEQFF.

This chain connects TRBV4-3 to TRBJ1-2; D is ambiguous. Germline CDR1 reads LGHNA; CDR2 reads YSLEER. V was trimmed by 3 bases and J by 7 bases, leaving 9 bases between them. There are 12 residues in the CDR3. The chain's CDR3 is CASSHAPGGYTF. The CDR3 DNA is TGCGCCAGCAGCCATGCCCCTGGTGGCTACACCTTC.

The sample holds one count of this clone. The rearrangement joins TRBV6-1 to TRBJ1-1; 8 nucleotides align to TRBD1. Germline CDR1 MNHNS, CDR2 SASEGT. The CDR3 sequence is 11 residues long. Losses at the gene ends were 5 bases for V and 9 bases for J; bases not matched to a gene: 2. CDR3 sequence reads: CASSQGAQAFF. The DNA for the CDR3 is TGTGCCAGCAGTCAGGGGGCACAAGCTTTCTTT.

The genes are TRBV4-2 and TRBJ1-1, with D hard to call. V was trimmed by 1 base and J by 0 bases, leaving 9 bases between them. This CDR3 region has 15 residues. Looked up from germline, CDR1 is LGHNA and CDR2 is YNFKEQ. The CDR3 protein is CASSQGVRVNTEAFF. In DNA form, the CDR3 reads TGTGCCAGCAGCCAAGGTGTCAGAGTGAACACTGAAGCTTTCTTT.

The CDR3 DNA sequence: TGCGCCAGCAGCCCCCCCGCGCCCCGAGAGAACACCGGGGAGCTGTTTTTT. This gives the protein CASSPPAPRENTGELFF. The gene calls are TRBV5-1 and TRBJ2-2, with unresolved D. Germline CDR1 reads SGHRS; CDR2 reads YFSETQ. The CDR3 runs to 17 residues. V dropped 4 bases and J dropped 1 base, with 17 bases sitting between them.

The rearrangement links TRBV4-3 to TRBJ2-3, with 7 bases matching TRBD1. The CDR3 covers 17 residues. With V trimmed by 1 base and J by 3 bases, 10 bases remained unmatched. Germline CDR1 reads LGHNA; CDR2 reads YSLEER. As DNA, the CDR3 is TGCGCCAGCAGCCAAGGGATCGGCAGGGGGAGAACAGATACGCAGTATTTT. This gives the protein CASSQGIGRGRTDTQYF.

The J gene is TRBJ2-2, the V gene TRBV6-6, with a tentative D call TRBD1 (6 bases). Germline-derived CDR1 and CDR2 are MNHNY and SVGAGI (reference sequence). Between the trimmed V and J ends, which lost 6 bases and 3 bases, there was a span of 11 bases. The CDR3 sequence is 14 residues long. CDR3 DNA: TGTGCCAGCAGCCCGGGACACTACACCGGGGAGCTGTTTTTT. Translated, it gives CASSPGHYTGELFF.